These 9 T cell receptor beta chains originate from one sample sequenced in a study of shared clonotypes between healthy human individuals. Method: immunoSEQ multiplex PCR; TCRdb's copy keeps in-frame clones and lacks some. The sample lists over 2 million clones; about nine tenths were seen once. Sequencing was carried out using naive CD4+ T cells from PBMCs. Sample subset: CD45RA+ positively selected. The receptors were sampled from a man aged 18 to 29 in good health. Some clones in this sample may be carry-over from other donors' samples.

This clone has just a few counts. The chain couples TRBV12-1 to TRBJ1-1; the D call TRBD1 from the table was never checked on the DNA. TRBV12-1 is a documented pseudogene. The CDR3 has 16 residues. CDR3 protein: CASSFEFWDRNTEAFF. The CDR3 coding sequence is TGTGCCAGCAGCTTTGAATTTTGGGACAGAAACACTGAAGCTTTCTTT.

The chain uses TRBV7-2 and TRBJ2-1; 9 positions agree with TRBD2. The CDR3 extends over 18 amino acids. With V trimmed by 7 bases and J by 4 bases, 17 bases remained unmatched. Germline V gene sequence: CDR1 SGHTA, CDR2 FQGNSA. The chain's CDR3 is CASTVRAASGTTYNEQFF. Written as DNA, the CDR3 is TGTGCCAGCACCGTTAGAGCGGCTAGCGGGACGACTTACAATGAGCAGTTCTTC.

The rearrangement joins TRBV4-3 to TRBJ2-7; D is unresolved. The CDR3 extends over 15 amino acids. Germline CDR1 LGHNA, CDR2 YSLEER. The germline V and J ends were trimmed by 1 base and 1 base, with 11 bases remaining between them. The CDR3 loop reads CASSQGRSSSYEQYF. The CDR3 nucleotides are TGCGCCAGCAGCCAAGGGCGGAGTTCTTCCTACGAGCAGTACTTC.

The CDR3 nucleotides read TGTGCCACCAGCAGAGATATGTCAGGGAATCAGCCCCAGCATTTT. It translates to CATSRDMSGNQPQHF. V gene TRBV15 combines with J gene TRBJ1-5; D may be TRBD1 (5 bases). CDR1 and CDR2 (germline): LNHNV, YYDKDF (reference sequence). The germline V and J ends were trimmed by 0 bases and 4 bases, with 10 bases remaining between them. The CDR3 runs to 15 residues.

This chain uses TRBV18 with TRBJ1-1; D uncertain. The CDR3 runs to 15 residues. Trimming shortened V by 1 base and J by 3 bases, and 12 bases separated the two germline ends. The germline gives CDR1 KGHSH, CDR2 LQKENI. Here the CDR3 reads CASSPQQVGDTEAFF. Written as DNA, the CDR3 is TGTGCCAGCTCACCACAGCAGGTTGGGGACACTGAAGCTTTCTTT.

The chain has TRBV6-8 and TRBJ1-3; D is unclear. This CDR3 is 12 amino acids long. Germline V gives CDR1 MNHGY, CDR2 SAAAGT. The V gene lost 6 bases and the J gene lost 4 bases, with 7 bases spanning the gap. The CDR3 region has the DNA TGTGCCAGCAGGGACGGCGGAAACACCATATATTTT. This codes for CASRDGGNTIYF.

The V call is TRBV7-2, the J call TRBJ2-7, with D perhaps TRBD1 or TRBD2 (5 bases each). V lost 3 bases to trimming and J lost 7 bases, with 22 bases between them. The CDR3 extends over 16 amino acids. From germline, CDR1 is SGHTA and CDR2 FQGNSA. For the CDR3, the DNA is TGTGCCAGCAGCTTCGGGAACTCAGACAGAGCTCGGGAGCAGTACTTC. Translating gives CASSFGNSDRAREQYF.

The rearrangement links TRBV28 to TRBJ1-2, with D maybe TRBD1 (5 bases). Germline-derived CDR1 and CDR2 are MDHEN and SYDVKM. The CDR3 runs to 13 residues. V lost 5 bases, J lost 8 bases, and 15 bases lay in between. CDR3 protein: CASSLESGNGYTF. The CDR3 DNA reads as TGTGCCAGCAGTCTCGAGTCAGGGAACGGCTACACCTTC.

This chain uses TRBV7-2 with TRBJ2-3, with 10 positions matching TRBD1. The V segment lost 0 bases and the J segment 1 base; nucleotides outside the gene matches: 1. The CDR3 has 16 amino acids. CDR1 and CDR2 from the germline V gene are SGHTA and FQGNSA. The CDR3 DNA reads as TGTGCCAGCAGCTTAGCCGGGACAGGGGGCACAGATACGCAGTATTTT. It encodes CASSLAGTGGTDTQYF.